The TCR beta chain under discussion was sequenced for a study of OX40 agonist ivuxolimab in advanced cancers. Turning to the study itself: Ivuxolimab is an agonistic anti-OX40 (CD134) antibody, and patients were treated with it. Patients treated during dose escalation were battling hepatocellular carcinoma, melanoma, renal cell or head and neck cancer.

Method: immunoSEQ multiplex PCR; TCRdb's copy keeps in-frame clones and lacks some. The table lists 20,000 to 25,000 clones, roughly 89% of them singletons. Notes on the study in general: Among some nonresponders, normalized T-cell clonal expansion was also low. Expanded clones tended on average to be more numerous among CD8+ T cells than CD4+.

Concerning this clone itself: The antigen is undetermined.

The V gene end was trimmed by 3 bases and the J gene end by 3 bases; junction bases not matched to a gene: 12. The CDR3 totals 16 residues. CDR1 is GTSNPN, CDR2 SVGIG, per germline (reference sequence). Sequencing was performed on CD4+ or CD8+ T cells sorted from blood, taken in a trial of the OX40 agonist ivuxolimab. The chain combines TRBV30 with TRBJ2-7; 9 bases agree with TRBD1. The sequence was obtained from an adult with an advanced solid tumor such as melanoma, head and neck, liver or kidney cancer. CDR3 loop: CAWSPPGTGRNYEQYF. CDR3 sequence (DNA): TGTGCCTGGAGCCCCCCCGGGACAGGGAGAAACTACGAGCAGTACTTC.